This T cell receptor beta chain was observed in a study of blood T cell repertoires in COVID-19. In the authors' workflow: Nucleated cell counts were estimated from reference gene primer amplification. The assay was immunoSEQ multiplex PCR, and TCRdb's table has in-frame clones only and misses some. That table gives V, J and clone size, and the DNA gave D and trimming. The data contain fewer than 150,000 clones, roughly 90% of them singletons. Trimming shortened V by 10 bases and J by 3 bases, and 19 bases separated the two germline ends. The CDR3 sequence is 14 residues long. Germline CDR1 reads MDHEN; CDR2 reads SYDVKM.

Sequencing input: peripheral blood. The V gene is TRBV28, the J gene TRBJ2-7; tentatively, D is TRBD1 (6 bases). This receptor was obtained from a man between 45 and 60 years old with active or convalescent COVID-19. CDR3 sequence reads: CATERPTGSYEQYF. The CDR3 DNA follows: TGTGCCACCGAACGACCCACAGGGAGCTACGAGCAGTACTTC.